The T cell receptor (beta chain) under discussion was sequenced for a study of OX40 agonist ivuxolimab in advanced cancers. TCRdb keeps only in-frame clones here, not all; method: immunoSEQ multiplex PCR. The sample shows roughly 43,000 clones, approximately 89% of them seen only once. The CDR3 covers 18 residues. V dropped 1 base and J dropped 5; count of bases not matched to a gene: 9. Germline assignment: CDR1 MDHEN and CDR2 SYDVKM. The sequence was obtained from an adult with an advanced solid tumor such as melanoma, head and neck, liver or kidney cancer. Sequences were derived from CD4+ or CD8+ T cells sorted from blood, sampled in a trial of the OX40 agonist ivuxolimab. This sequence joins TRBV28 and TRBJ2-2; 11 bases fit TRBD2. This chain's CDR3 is CASSLFRGLAAGTGELFF. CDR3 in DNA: TGTGCCAGCAGTTTATTCAGGGGACTAGCGGCCGGTACCGGGGAGCTGTTTTTT.